This T cell receptor beta chain appears in the sequencing data of a study of cytomegalovirus exposure and HLA in healthy donors. Study overall: A previous analysis identified approximately 110 million unique TCR beta sequences derived from about 180 million T cells. Study results and limitations: In vitro assays verified that a few CMV-associated chains recognized CMV antigens specifically.

The PCR contained 60 Vbeta and 13 Jbeta primers. Only in-frame clones appear in the TCRdb table, and some are missing; sequencing was by immunoSEQ multiplex PCR. In the table there are approximately 100,000 clones, approximately 85% of which are singletons. This clone has only one observation. Its antigen is not known. Trimming left V 0 bases short and J 4 bases short, with 13 bases between. Per germline, CDR1 MNHEY and CDR2 SMNVEV (reference sequence). There are 16 residues in the CDR3. The sequence came from a man aged 30 to 45 in good health and CMV-seronegative. The chain uses TRBV27 and TRBJ1-5; D unresolved. Sequenced material: PBMCs. The CDR3 nucleotides read TGTGCCAGCAGTTTATCCGGCTGGGGAGGGAATCAGCCCCAGCATTTT. Translation: CASSLSGWGGNQPQHF.